Shown below are 5 T cell receptor beta chains from a single sample sequenced in a study of T cells in Graves' hyperthyroidism and ophthalmopathy. The CDR3 regions of TCR beta were amplified from RNA transcripts. In the first-round RT-PCR of the TCR CDR3, the HTBI primer set was used. Each CDR3 protein gets one entry after TCRdb re-called the multiplex PCR reads with MiXCR. The table has 800,000 or so distinct CDR3 sequences, around 38% seen once; the top ten hold over 8%. Sequenced input: blood. These receptors were taken from a young man with Graves' hyperthyroidism.

This chain uses TRBV9 with TRBJ2-5, with a weak D call TRBD2 (5 bases). From germline, CDR1 is SGDLS and CDR2 YYNGEE. The CDR3 is 14 amino acids. The V end was cut by 0 bases, the J end by 7 bases, with 13 bases between. The CDR3 loop is CASSVEYNRGTQYF. Here the CDR3 DNA reads TGTGCCAGCAGCGTAGAGTACAATCGGGGGACCCAGTACTTC.

As for this clonotype: A clone one base away is much larger, so this may be a read error. J is TRBJ1-1 and V is TRBV7-9, with a possible D match to TRBD1 (5 bases). The CDR3 is made up of 12 amino acids. The germline gives CDR1 SEHNR, CDR2 FQNEAQ (reference sequence). V lost 5 bases, J lost 11 bases, and 15 bases lay in between. The CDR3, as DNA: TGTGCCAGCAGCCTCGCGTCAGGGATCGCTTTCTTT. This translates into CASSLASGIAFF.

This chain links TRBV3-1 with TRBJ2-2, with D perhaps matching TRBD1 or TRBD2 (6 bases each). The CDR3 contains 17 residues. The V and J ends lost 1 base and 8 bases respectively, with 20 bases between them. Germline CDR1 LGHDT, CDR2 YNNKEL (reference sequence). In DNA form, the CDR3 reads TGTGCCAGCAGCCAAGGGGGGGCTAGCAGACCCACTGGGGAGCTGTTTTTT. It translates to CASSQGGASRPTGELFF. The variable domain in full, completed from reference TRBV3-1 and TRBJ2-2, reads DTAVSQTPKYLVTQMGNDKSIKCEQNLGHDTMYWYKQDSKKFLKIMFSYNNKELIINETVPNRFSPKSPDKAHLNLHINSLELGDSAVYFCASSQGGASRPTGELFFGEGSRLTVL.

CDR3 bases: TGTGCCAGCAGTGACCGACAGGGGAGAGAAAAACTGTTTTTT. Amino acid sequence: CASSDRQGREKLFF. J is TRBJ1-4 and V is TRBV6-4; 8 bases are a match to TRBD1. Germline CDR1 reads MRHNA; CDR2 reads SNTAGT. After removal of 2 bases from V and 8 bases from J, the junction contained 4 bases not matched to a gene. This CDR3 spans 14 amino acids.

This rearrangement joins TRBV7-9 to TRBJ2-7; 10 bases agree with TRBD2. This CDR3 comprises 14 residues. The V gene's germline CDR1 is SEHNR and CDR2 FQNEAQ (reference sequence). Trimming cost V 5 bases and J 3 bases; bases outside gene matches: 4. CDR3 residues: CASSPAGGVYEQYF. CDR3 DNA: TGTGCCAGCAGCCCAGCGGGAGGGGTCTACGAGCAGTACTTC.